These 25 T cell receptor beta chains came from one sample sequenced in a study of blood T cell repertoires in COVID-19. Repertoires were generated with immunoSEQ multiplex PCR, while TCRdb's copy carries only in-frame clones and drops some. This table holds fewer than 95,000 clones, about 74% found once. Specimen: peripheral blood. The receptor source for this set is a man aged 65 to 85 with COVID-19, enrolled during active disease.

This clone was observed once. The V gene is TRBV6-5, the J gene TRBJ1-5, with D hard to call. V was clipped by 2 bases and J by 0 bases, with 5 bases between them. The V gene's germline CDR1 is MNHEY and CDR2 SVGAGI. CDR3 length equals 14 residues. The CDR3 DNA is TGTGCCAGCAGTTACACTTTTAGCAATCAGCCCCAGCATTTT. Protein sequence: CASSYTFSNQPQHF.

The chain combines TRBV21-1 with TRBJ2-5; the table names TRBD2, a call not compared with the DNA. TRBV21-1 counts as a pseudogene. This CDR3 region has 14 residues. The CDR3 nucleotides read TGTGCCAGCAGCAAGGCGGGAGCAGGTGAGACCCAGTACTTC. Translated, it gives CASSKAGAGETQYF.

The chain uses TRBV10-3 and TRBJ1-2, with D possibly TRBD1 on 5 matching bases. Trimming shortened V by 5 bases and J by 5 bases, and 15 bases separated the two germline ends. The germline V gene encodes CDR1 ENHRY and CDR2 SYGVKD. This CDR3 comprises 14 residues. The DNA for the CDR3 is TGTGCCATCAGTCAAACCGGGACTGGGTATGGCTACACCTTC. It translates to CAISQTGTGYGYTF.

The V gene is TRBV27, the J gene TRBJ2-5; 8 bases line up with TRBD1. This CDR3 is 14 amino acids long. V lost 4 bases to trimming and J lost 2 bases; unmatched junction nucleotides: 3. CDR1 is MNHEY, CDR2 SMNVEV, per germline (reference sequence). The CDR3 reads CASSWTGMQETQYF. The CDR3 DNA follows: TGTGCCAGCAGTTGGACAGGGATGCAAGAGACCCAGTACTTC.

This clone occurred once. This chain uses TRBV18 with TRBJ2-3, with a weak D call TRBD2 (5 bases). This CDR3 has 13 residues. Trimming pared 2 bases from V and 5 bases from J, leaving 8 bases between. Per germline, CDR1 KGHSH and CDR2 LQKENI. The CDR3 sequence is CASSPFAGDTQYF. The CDR3 nucleotides read TGTGCCAGCTCACCATTCGCGGGAGATACGCAGTATTTT. Full variable domain (missing parts from reference TRBV18 and TRBJ2-3): NAGVMQNPRHLVRRRGQEARLRCSPMKGHSHVYWYRQLPEEGLKFMVYLQKENIIDESGMPKERFSAEFPKEGPSILRIQQVVRGDSAAYFCASSPFAGDTQYFGPGTRLTVL.

The chain carries TRBV27 and TRBJ1-2; D remains unclear. V lost 0 bases, J lost 5 bases, and 16 bases lay in between. The CDR3 length is 16 residues. The germline CDR1 and CDR2 sequences are MNHEY and SMNVEV (reference sequence). Here the CDR3 DNA reads TGTGCCAGCAGTTTATCCGGGCCCGGGGTGGGGTATGGCTACACCTTC. It codes for CASSLSGPGVGYGYTF.

The chain uses TRBV5-4 and TRBJ2-7, with 10 bases fitting TRBD1. Per the germline V gene, CDR1 is SGHNT and CDR2 is YYREEE (reference sequence). V shed 4 bases, J shed 7 bases, and the junction held 11 bases outside the gene matches. CDR3 length: 15 amino acids. In DNA, the CDR3 is TGTGCCAGCAGCCCCGCGAGACAGGGGGCTAATGAGCAGTACTTC. Its protein product is CASSPARQGANEQYF. Based on the CDR3 plus reference TRBV5-4 and TRBJ2-7, the full variable domain is ETGVTQSPTHLIKTRGQQVTLRCSSQSGHNTVSWYQQALGQGPQFIFQYYREEENGRGNFPPRFSGLQFPNYSSELNVNALELDDSALYLCASSPARQGANEQYFGPGTRLTVT.

This clone has just a few counts. The rearrangement joins TRBV3-1 (or the pseudogene TRBV3-2) to TRBJ2-7, with TRBD1 matching over 9 bases. The CDR3 has 15 amino acids. Trimming took 4 bases from V and 7 from J; bases not matched to a gene: 11. Germline values: CDR1 LGHDT, CDR2 YNNKEL (reference sequence). CDR3 in DNA: TGTGCCAGCAGCCTCGGGACAGGGATTATACGTGAGCAGTACTTC. Its protein product is CASSLGTGIIREQYF.

The chain is built from TRBV19 and TRBJ2-2; TRBD2 aligns across 7 bases. Germline CDR1 and CDR2: LNHDA and SQIVND (reference sequence). The junction had 8 bases not matched to a gene; V was cut back by 4 bases and J by 3 bases. The CDR3 contains 16 residues. The CDR3 loop is CASSTLAEIYTGELFF. The CDR3 coding sequence is TGTGCCAGTAGTACCCTAGCGGAGATATACACCGGGGAGCTGTTTTTT. Looking up the rest from reference TRBV19 and TRBJ2-2 gives the full variable domain: DGGITQSPKYLFRKEGQNVTLSCEQNLNHDAMYWYRQDPGQGLRLIYYSQIVNDFQKGDIAEGYSVSREKKESFPLTVTSAQKNPTAFYLCASSTLAEIYTGELFFGEGSRLTVL.

Note on this clone: A read error is possible here, since a much larger clone lies one base away. Other DNA sequences from this sample encode an identical CDR3 as well. The rearrangement uses TRBV5-4 and TRBJ2-3; D remains ambiguous. V was trimmed by 3 bases and J by 0 bases, leaving 2 bases between them. Looked up from germline, CDR1 is SGHNT and CDR2 is YYREEE (reference sequence). The CDR3 sequence is 12 residues long. CDR3 DNA sequence: TGTGCCAGCAGCTCTAGCACAGATACGCAGTATTTT. This codes for CASSSSTDTQYF.

The rearrangement uses TRBV28 and TRBJ1-4; D gene ambiguous. The CDR3 length is 16 residues. Germline V CDR1 and CDR2: MDHEN, SYDVKM. V lost 6 bases to trimming and J lost 8 bases, with 22 bases between them. The CDR3 nucleotides are TGTGCCAGCAGGTTGGGTTGGAGAGGCGTTGGGGAAAAACTGTTTTTT. This sequence encodes CASRLGWRGVGEKLFF.

This clone was counted once. The chain couples TRBV18 to TRBJ1-4, with TRBD1 matching over 9 bases. The germline CDR1 and CDR2 sequences are KGHSH and LQKENI. The CDR3 runs 15 residues. V gave up 2 bases and J gave up 7 bases; unmatched junction bases: 5. CDR3 protein: CASSPSGTGSEKLFF. For the CDR3, the DNA is TGTGCCAGCTCACCATCCGGGACAGGGTCTGAAAAACTGTTTTTT.

The V gene is TRBV6-5, the J gene TRBJ1-2; TRBD1 is a possible D gene (6 bases). This CDR3 has 14 amino acids. V was clipped by 7 bases and J by 3 bases, with 15 bases between them. CDR1 is MNHEY, CDR2 SVGAGI, per germline. CDR3 DNA sequence: TGTGCCAGCAATTTGAGGGCAGGGGACTATGGCTACACCTTC. Amino acid sequence: CASNLRAGDYGYTF.

The chain has TRBV11-2 and TRBJ2-3; the D gene is possibly TRBD2 (5 bases). Per the germline V gene, CDR1 is SGHAT and CDR2 is FQNNGV. The CDR3 is 16 amino acids. The V and J ends lost 5 bases and 0 bases respectively, with 15 bases between them. The CDR3 protein is CASSPKWGDSTDTQYF. The CDR3 region has the DNA TGTGCCAGCAGCCCCAAATGGGGAGATAGCACAGATACGCAGTATTTT.

The sample holds a few counts of this clone. This sequence joins TRBV6-2 or TRBV6-3 and TRBJ2-4; 16 bases are a match to TRBD2. From germline, CDR1 is MNHEY and CDR2 SVGEGT. V lost 2 bases and J lost 8; bases outside the gene matches: 12. The CDR3 extends over 19 amino acids. Written as DNA, the CDR3 is TGTGCCAGCAGTTACCCCCCCGGGACTAGCGGGAGGGCCGGGTACATTCAGTACTTC. It translates to CASSYPPGTSGRAGYIQYF.

This clone appeared a few times. V and J are TRBV29-1 and TRBJ1-1; TRBD1 matches 9 bases. The germline V gene encodes CDR1 SQVTM and CDR2 ANQGSEA. There are 15 residues in the CDR3. J was trimmed by 0 bases and V by 6 bases; bases with no gene match: 8. CDR3 in DNA: TGCAGCGTCGCACCGGGACAGGGCATGAACACTGAAGCTTTCTTT. Translating it yields CSVAPGQGMNTEAFF.

The gene calls are TRBV9 and TRBJ1-5, with D unclear. The germline CDR1 and CDR2 sequences are SGDLS and YYNGEE. This CDR3 region has 15 residues. Trimming removed 4 bases at V and 7 bases at J, with 18 bases between. The CDR3 bases are TGTGCCAGCAGCAGGGATGGGAGGGTTGGACAGCCCCAGCATTTT. This codes for CASSRDGRVGQPQHF.

V is TRBV28 and J is TRBJ1-5; tentatively, D is TRBD1 (6 bases). V was pared by 5 bases and J by 2 bases, with 19 bases between. CDR1 MDHEN and CDR2 SYDVKM come from the germline V gene. CDR3 length equals 17 residues. CDR3 sequence: CASSPGGALVGNQPQHF. The CDR3 bases are TGTGCCAGCAGTCCGGGGGGGGCCTTGGTTGGCAATCAGCCCCAGCATTTT. Full variable domain (outside the CDR3, taken from reference TRBV28 and TRBJ1-5): DVKVTQSSRYLVKRTGEKVFLECVQDMDHENMFWYRQDPGLGLRLIYFSYDVKMKEKGDIPEGYSVSREKKERFSLILESASTNQTSMYLCASSPGGALVGNQPQHFGDGTRLSIL.

The rearrangement uses TRBV30 and TRBJ2-5; D is unresolved. This CDR3 has 13 residues. CDR1 GTSNPN and CDR2 SVGIG come from the germline V gene (reference sequence). V was trimmed by 3 bases and J by 5 bases, leaving 13 bases between them. The CDR3 reads CAWSPPGSETQYF. CDR3 DNA sequence: TGTGCCTGGAGCCCCCCAGGTTCGGAGACCCAGTACTTC.

The gene calls are TRBV7-9 and TRBJ2-7, with no clear D. The CDR3 contains 12 residues. Looked up from germline, CDR1 is SEHNR and CDR2 is FQNEAQ (reference sequence). The V end lost 1 base, the J end lost 6 bases, and 7 bases lay between the germline ends. CDR3 amino acids: CASSLVSGEQYF. As DNA, the CDR3 is TGTGCCAGCAGCTTAGTCTCCGGCGAGCAGTACTTC. Full variable domain (outside the CDR3, taken from reference TRBV7-9 and TRBJ2-7): DTGVSQNPRHKITKRGQNVTFRCDPISEHNRLYWYRQTLGQGPEFLTYFQNEAQLEKSRLLSDRFSAERPKGSFSTLEIQRTEQGDSAMYLCASSLVSGEQYFGPGTRLTVT.

Of note for this clone: One end of the junction is discordant with germline, which a read error may explain. V gene TRBV7-2 combines with J gene TRBJ2-5; 9 bases are a match to TRBD2. Per germline, CDR1 SGHTA and CDR2 FQGNSA. The CDR3 covers 14 residues. CDR3 loop: CASRLAGVRETQYF. The CDR3 DNA follows: TGTGCCAGCAGGTTAGCGGGAGTGCGGGAGACCCAGTACTTC.

The chain couples TRBV15 to TRBJ1-6; 7 bases fit TRBD1. Trimming took 1 base from V and 10 from J; bases not matched to a gene: 7. The V gene's germline CDR1 is LNHNV and CDR2 YYDKDF (reference sequence). This CDR3 is 15 amino acids long. The CDR3 DNA reads as TGTGCCACCAGCAGAGCAACTACAGGGGACTCACCCCTCCACTTT. Translated, it gives CATSRATTGDSPLHF.

This chain joins TRBV19 and TRBJ1-1; tentative D call: TRBD1 (5 bases). Trimming stripped 4 bases from V and 0 bases from J, with 15 bases between. The V gene's germline CDR1 is LNHDA and CDR2 SQIVND (reference sequence). This CDR3 has 16 amino acids. The DNA of the CDR3 is TGTGCCAGTAGTAGCCTACCGGGACTCTTGAACACTGAAGCTTTCTTT. Amino acids: CASSSLPGLLNTEAFF.

The chain employs TRBV27 and TRBJ2-5; 7 bases fit TRBD1. Germline V gene data show CDR1 as MNHEY and CDR2 as SMNVEV (reference sequence). The length of the CDR3 is 17 residues. In nucleotides, the CDR3 is TGTGCTCCGTTGGGCCCCATCGGGCAGGGGGACCAAGAGACCCAGTACTTC. This codes for CAPLGPIGQGDQETQYF.

The chain has TRBV28 and TRBJ2-3; D not resolved. CDR3 length: 12 residues. With 7 bases removed from V and 6 bases from J, the gap between germline ends came to 11 bases. The V gene's germline CDR1 is MDHEN and CDR2 SYDVKM. This chain's CDR3 is CASTKFGDTQYF. CDR3 DNA sequence: TGTGCCAGCACCAAATTCGGGGATACGCAGTATTTT. Full variable domain (remainder filled in from reference TRBV28 and TRBJ2-3): DVKVTQSSRYLVKRTGEKVFLECVQDMDHENMFWYRQDPGLGLRLIYFSYDVKMKEKGDIPEGYSVSREKKERFSLILESASTNQTSMYLCASTKFGDTQYFGPGTRLTVL.